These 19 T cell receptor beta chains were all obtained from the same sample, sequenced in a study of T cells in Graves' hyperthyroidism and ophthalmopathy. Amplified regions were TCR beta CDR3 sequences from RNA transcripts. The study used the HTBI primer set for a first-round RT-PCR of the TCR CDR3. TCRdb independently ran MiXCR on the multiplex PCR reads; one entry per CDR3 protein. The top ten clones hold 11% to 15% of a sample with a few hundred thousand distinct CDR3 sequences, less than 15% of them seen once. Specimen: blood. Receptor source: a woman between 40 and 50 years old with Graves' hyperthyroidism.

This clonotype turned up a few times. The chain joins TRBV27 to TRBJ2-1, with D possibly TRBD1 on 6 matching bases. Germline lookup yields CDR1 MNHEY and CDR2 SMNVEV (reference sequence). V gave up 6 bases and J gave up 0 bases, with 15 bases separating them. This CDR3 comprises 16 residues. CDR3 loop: CASRPEVGGSYNEQFF. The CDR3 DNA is TGTGCCAGCAGACCTGAGGTAGGGGGCTCCTACAATGAGCAGTTCTTC.

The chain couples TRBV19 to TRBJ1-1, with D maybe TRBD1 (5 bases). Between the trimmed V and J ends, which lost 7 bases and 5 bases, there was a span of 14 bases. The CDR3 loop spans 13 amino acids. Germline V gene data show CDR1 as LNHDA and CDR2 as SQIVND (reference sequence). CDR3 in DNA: TGTGCCAGTAATTATCGGGGGGGGACTGAAGCTTTCTTT. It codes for CASNYRGGTEAFF.

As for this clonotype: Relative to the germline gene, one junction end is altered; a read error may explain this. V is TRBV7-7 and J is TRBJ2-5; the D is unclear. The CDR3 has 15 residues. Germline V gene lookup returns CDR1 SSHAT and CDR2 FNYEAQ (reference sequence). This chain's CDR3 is CASSFGSLGQETQYF. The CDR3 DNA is TGTGCTAGCAGCTTTGGCAGTCTGGGCCAAGAGACCCAGTACTTC.

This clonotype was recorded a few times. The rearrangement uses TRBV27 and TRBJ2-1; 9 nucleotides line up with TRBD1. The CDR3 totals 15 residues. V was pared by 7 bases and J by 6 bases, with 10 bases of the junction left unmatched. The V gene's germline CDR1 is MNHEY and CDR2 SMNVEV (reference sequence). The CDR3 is CASIRQDRGGNEQFF. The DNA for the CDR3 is TGTGCCAGCATCCGGCAGGACAGGGGAGGCAATGAGCAGTTCTTC.

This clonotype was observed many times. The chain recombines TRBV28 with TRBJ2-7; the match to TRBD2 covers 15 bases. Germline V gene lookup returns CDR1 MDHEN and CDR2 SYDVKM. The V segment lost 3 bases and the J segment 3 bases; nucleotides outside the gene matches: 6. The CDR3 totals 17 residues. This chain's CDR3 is CASSFHGTSGRNYEQYF. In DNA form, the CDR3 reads TGTGCCAGCAGTTTCCACGGGACTAGCGGGAGGAACTACGAGCAGTACTTC.

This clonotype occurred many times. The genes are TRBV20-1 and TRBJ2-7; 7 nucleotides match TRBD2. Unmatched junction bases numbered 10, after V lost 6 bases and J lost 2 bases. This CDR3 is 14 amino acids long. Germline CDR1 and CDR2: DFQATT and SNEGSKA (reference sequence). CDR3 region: CSARSSGTTYEQYF. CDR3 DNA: TGCAGTGCCCGGAGTTCCGGGACTACCTACGAGCAGTACTTC.

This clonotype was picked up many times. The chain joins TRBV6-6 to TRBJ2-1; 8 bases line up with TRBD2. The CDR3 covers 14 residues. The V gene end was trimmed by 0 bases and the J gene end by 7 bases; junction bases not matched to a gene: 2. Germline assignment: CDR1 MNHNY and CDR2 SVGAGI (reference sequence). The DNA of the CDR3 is TGTGCCAGCAGTTACTCTAGCGGGATTAATGAGCAGTTCTTC. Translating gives CASSYSSGINEQFF.

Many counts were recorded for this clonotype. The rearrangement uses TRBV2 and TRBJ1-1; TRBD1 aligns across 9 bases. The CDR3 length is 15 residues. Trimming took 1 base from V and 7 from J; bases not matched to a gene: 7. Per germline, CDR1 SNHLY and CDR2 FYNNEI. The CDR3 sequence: CASSEGGTGIGEAFF. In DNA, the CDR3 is TGTGCCAGCAGTGAAGGCGGGACAGGGATTGGTGAAGCTTTCTTT.

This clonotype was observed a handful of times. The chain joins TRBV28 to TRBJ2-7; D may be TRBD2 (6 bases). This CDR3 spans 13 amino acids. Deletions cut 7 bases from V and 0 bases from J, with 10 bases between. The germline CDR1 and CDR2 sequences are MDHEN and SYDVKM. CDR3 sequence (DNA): TGTGCCAGCACCTCCGGGGGCTCCTACGAGCAGTACTTC. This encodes CASTSGGSYEQYF.

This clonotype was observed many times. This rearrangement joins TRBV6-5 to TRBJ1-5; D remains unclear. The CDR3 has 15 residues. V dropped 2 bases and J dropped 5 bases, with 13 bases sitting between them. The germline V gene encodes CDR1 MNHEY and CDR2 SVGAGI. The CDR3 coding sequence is TGTGCCAGCAGTTACCCGGGCATGGATCATCAGCCCCAGCATTTT. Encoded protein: CASSYPGMDHQPQHF.

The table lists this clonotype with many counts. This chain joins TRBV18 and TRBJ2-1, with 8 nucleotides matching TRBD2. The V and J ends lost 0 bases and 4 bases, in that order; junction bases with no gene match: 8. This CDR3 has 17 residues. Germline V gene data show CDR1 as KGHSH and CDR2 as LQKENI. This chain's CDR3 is CASSPPGSGIYYNEQFF. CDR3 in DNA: TGTGCCAGCTCACCACCGGGTAGCGGGATTTATTACAATGAGCAGTTCTTC. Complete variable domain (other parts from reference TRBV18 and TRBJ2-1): NAGVMQNPRHLVRRRGQEARLRCSPMKGHSHVYWYRQLPEEGLKFMVYLQKENIIDESGMPKERFSAEFPKEGPSILRIQQVVRGDSAAYFCASSPPGSGIYYNEQFFGPGTRLTVL.

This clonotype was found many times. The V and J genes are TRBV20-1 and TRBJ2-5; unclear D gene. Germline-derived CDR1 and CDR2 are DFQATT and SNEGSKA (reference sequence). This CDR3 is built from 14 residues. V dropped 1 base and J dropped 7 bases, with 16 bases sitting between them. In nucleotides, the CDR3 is TGCAGTGCTAGAGGGCCGATCGCCTCGGGGACCCAGTACTTC. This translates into CSARGPIASGTQYF.

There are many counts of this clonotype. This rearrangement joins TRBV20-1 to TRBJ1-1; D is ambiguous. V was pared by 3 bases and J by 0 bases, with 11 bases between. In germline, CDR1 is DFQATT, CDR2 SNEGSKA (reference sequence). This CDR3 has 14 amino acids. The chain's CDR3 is CSARMLGVNTEAFF. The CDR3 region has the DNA TGCAGTGCTAGGATGTTGGGCGTGAACACTGAAGCTTTCTTT.

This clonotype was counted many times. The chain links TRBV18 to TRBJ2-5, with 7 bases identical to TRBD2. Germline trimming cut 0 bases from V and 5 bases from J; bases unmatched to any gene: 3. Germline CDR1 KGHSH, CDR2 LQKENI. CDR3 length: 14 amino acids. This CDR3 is CASSPPRGYETQYF. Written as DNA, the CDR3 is TGTGCCAGCTCACCACCGCGGGGGTACGAGACCCAGTACTTC.

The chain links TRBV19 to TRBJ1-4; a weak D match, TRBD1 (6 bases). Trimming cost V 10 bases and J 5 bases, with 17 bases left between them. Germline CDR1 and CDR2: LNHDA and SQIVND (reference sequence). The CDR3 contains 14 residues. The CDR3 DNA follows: TGTGCCACCTATAGCGGGGGCCTAAATGAAAAACTGTTTTTT. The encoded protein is CATYSGGLNEKLFF.

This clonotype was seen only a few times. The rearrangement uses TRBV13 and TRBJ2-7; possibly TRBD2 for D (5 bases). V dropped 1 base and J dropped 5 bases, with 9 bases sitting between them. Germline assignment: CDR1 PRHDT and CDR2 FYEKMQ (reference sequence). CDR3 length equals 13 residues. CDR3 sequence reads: CASSLEEGDEQYF. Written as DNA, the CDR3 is TGTGCCAGCAGCTTAGAAGAGGGCGACGAGCAGTACTTC. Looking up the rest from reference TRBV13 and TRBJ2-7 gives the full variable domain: AAGVIQSPRHLIKEKRETATLKCYPIPRHDTVYWYQQGPGQDPQFLISFYEKMQSDKGSIPDRFSAQQFSDYHSELNMSSLELGDSALYFCASSLEEGDEQYFGPGTRLTVT.

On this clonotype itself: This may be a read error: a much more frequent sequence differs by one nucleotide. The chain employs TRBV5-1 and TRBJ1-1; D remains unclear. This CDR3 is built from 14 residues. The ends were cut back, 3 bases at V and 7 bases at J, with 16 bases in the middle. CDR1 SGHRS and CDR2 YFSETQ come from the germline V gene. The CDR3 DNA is TGCGCCAGCAGCTCGTTGGACCAAAGAGGTGAAGCTTTCTTT. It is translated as CASSSLDQRGEAFF.

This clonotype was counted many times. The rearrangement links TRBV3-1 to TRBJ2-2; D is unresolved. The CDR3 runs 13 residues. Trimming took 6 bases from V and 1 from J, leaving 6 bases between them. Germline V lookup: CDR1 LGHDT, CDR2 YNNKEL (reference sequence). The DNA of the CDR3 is TGTGCCAGCAGGCGAGAGAACACCGGGGAGCTGTTTTTT. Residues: CASRRENTGELFF.

CDR3 loop: CSARSLGASGITDTQYF. CDR3 coding DNA: TGCAGTGCTAGGAGTTTAGGGGCTAGCGGGATCACAGATACGCAGTATTTT. J is TRBJ2-3 and V is TRBV20-1; 9 nucleotides agree with TRBD2. The CDR3 is 17 residues long. CDR1 and CDR2 from the germline V gene are DFQATT and SNEGSKA (reference sequence). Trimming removed 3 bases from V and 2 bases from J; junction bases left unmatched: 12.